This TCR beta chain was observed in a study of neurological immune-mediated disorders. This clonotype was counted ten times or more. J was trimmed by 8 bases and V by 4 bases; bases with no gene match: 17. The length of the CDR3 is 16 residues. Germline CDR1 reads SGDLS; CDR2 reads YYNGEE. TCRdb analysed the 5' RACE reads with MiXCR anew, one entry per CDR3 protein. Of 31,000 or so distinct CDR3 sequences listed, around 4.5% are singletons. The TCR comes from a man between 18 and 29 years old in good health. The J gene is TRBJ1-2, the V gene TRBV9; 7 positions match TRBD1. The source material was PBMCs. The DNA of the CDR3 is TGTGCCAGCAGCCCACAGCTCTCCGGGACAGTTCCCGGCTACACCTTC. This translates into CASSPQLSGTVPGYTF.